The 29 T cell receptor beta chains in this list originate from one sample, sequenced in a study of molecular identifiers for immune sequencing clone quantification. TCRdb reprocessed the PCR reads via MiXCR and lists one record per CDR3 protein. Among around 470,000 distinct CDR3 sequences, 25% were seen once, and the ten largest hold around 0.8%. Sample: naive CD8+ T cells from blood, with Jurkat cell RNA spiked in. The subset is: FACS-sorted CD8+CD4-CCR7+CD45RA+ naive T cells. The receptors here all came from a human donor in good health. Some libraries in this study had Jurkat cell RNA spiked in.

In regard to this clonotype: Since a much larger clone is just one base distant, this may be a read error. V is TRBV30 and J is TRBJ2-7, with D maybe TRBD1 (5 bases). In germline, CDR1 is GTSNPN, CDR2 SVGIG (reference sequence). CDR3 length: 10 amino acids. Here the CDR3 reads CAWSQGQQHF. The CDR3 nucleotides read TGTGCCTGGAGTCAGGGTCAGCAGCACTTC.

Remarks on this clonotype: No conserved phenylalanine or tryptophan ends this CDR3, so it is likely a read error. The CDR3, as DNA: TGTGCCAGCAGCACTTGGACTAGCGGGAAGGATACGCAGCATTTA. Its translation is CASSTWTSGKDTQHL. This chain links TRBV7-2 with TRBJ2-3, with unresolved D. The assigned J gene may be wrong: the sequence end matches TRBJ1-5 better. The CDR3 runs 15 residues. Germline V gene lookup returns CDR1 SGHTA and CDR2 FQGNSA.

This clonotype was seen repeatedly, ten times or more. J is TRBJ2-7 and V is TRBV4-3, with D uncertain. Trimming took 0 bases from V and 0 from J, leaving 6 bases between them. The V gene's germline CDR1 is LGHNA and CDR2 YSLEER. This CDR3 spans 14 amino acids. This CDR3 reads CASSQDLFSYEQYF. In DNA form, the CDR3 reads TGCGCCAGCAGCCAAGATCTGTTCTCCTACGAGCAGTACTTC.

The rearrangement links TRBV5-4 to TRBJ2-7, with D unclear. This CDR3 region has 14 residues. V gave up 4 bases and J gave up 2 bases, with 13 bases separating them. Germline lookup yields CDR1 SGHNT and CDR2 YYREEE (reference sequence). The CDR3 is CASSTPDDTYEQYF. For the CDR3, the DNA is TGTGCCAGCAGCACTCCCGACGACACCTACGAGCAGTACTTC. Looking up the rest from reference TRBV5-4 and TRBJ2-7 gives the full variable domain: ETGVTQSPTHLIKTRGQQVTLRCSSQSGHNTVSWYQQALGQGPQFIFQYYREEENGRGNFPPRFSGLQFPNYSSELNVNALELDDSALYLCASSTPDDTYEQYFGPGTRLTVT.

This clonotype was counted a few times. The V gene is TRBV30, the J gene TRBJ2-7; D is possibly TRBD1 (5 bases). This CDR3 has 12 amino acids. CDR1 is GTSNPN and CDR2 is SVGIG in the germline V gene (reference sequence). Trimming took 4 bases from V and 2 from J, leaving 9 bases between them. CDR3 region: CAWMGQAYEQYF. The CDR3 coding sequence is TGTGCCTGGATGGGGCAGGCCTACGAGCAGTACTTC.

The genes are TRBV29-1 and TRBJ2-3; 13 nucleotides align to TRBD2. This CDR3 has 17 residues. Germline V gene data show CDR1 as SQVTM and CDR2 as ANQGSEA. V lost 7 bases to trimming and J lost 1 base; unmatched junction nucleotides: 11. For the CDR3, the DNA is TGCAGCGCCAGAACGCTAACTAGCGGGGGGGGCACAGATACGCAGTATTTT. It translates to CSARTLTSGGGTDTQYF.

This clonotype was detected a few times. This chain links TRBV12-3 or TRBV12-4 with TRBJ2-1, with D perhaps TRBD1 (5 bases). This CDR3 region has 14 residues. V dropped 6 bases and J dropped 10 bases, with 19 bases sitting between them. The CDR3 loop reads CASSLKVGAEEQFF. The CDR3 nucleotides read TGTGCCAGCAGCTTGAAGGTAGGGGCAGAAGAGCAGTTCTTC.

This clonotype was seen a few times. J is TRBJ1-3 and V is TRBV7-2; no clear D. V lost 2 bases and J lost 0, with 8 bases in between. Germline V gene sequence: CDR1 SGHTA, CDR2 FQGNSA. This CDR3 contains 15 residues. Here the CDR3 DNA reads TGTGCCAGCAGCTTACTAGACATCTCTGGAAACACCATATATTTT. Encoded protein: CASSLLDISGNTIYF.

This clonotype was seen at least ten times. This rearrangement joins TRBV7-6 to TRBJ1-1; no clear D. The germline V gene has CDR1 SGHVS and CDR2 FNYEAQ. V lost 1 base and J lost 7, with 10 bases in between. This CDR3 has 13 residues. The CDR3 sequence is CASSLGGINEAFF. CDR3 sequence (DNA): TGTGCCAGCAGCTTAGGAGGGATTAATGAAGCTTTCTTT.

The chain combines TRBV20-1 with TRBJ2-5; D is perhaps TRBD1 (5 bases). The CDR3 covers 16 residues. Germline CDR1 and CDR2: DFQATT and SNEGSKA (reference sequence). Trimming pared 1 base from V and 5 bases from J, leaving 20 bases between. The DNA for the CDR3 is TGCAGTGCTAGAGCCTCCCCCGGACAACCCGGGGAGACCCAGTACTTC. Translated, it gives CSARASPGQPGETQYF.

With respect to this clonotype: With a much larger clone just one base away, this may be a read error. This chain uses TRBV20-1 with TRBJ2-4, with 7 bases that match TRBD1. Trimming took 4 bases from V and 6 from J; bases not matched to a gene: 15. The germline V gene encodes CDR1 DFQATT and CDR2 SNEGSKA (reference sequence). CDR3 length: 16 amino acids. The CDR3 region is CSAIDREYESINIQYF. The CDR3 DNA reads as TGCAGTGCTATAGACAGGGAGTATGAGTCCATAAACATTCAGTACTTC.

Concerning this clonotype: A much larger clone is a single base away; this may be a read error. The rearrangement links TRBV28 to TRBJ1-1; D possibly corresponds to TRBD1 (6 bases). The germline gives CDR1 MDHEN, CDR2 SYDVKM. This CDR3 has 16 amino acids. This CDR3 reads CTSSFLLGGANTEAFF. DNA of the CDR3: TGTACCAGCAGTTTTTTATTGGGGGGCGCAAACACTGAAGCTTTCTTT.

The CDR3 nucleotides read TGTGCCACCACCATAGGAGGAGCAGGTGCGCAGTTCTTC. Translated, it gives CATTIGGAGAQFF. The chain joins TRBV19 to TRBJ2-1; weak D call: TRBD2 (5 bases). The CDR3 covers 13 residues. From germline, CDR1 is LNHDA and CDR2 SQIVND (reference sequence). Trimming took off 10 bases at V and 12 bases at J, with 22 bases between the two ends.

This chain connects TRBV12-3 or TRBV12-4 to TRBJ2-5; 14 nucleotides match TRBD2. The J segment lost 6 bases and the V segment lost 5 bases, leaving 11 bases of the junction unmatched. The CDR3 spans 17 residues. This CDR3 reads CASSQGTSGGPVKTQYF. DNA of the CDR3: TGTGCCAGCAGTCAAGGGACTAGCGGGGGACCTGTAAAGACCCAGTACTTC.

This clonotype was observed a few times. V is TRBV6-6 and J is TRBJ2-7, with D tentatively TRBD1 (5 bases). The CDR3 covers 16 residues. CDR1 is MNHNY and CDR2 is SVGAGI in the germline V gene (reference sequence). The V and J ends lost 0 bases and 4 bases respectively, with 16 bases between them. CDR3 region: CASSYSYRAGMYEQYF. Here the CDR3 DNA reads TGTGCCAGCAGTTACTCGTATCGGGCAGGGATGTACGAGCAGTACTTC.

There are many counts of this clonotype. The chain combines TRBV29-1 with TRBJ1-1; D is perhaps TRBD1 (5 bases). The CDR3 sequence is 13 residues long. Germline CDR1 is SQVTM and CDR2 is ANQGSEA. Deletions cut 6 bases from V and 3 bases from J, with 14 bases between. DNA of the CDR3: TGCAGCGTGGTGATGGGGGATTACACTGAAGCTTTCTTT. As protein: CSVVMGDYTEAFF.

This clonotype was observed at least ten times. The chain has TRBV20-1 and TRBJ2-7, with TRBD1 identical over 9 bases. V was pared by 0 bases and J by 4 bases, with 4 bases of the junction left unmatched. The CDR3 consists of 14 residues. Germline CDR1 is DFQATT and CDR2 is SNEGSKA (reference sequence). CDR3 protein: CSARDPDRGYEQYF. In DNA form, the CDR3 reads TGCAGTGCTAGAGATCCAGACAGGGGGTACGAGCAGTACTTC.

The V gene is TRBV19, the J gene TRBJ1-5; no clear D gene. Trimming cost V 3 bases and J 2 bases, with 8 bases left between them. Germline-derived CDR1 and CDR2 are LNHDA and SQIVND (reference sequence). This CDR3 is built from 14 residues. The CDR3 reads CASSILGGNQPQHF. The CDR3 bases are TGTGCCAGTAGTATCCTTGGCGGCAATCAGCCCCAGCATTTT.

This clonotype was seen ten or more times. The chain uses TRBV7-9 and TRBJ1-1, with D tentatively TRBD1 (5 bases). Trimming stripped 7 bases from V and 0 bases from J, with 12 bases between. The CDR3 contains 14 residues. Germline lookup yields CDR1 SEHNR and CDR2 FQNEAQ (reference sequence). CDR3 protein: CASKGMFMNTEAFF. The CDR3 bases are TGTGCCAGCAAGGGGATGTTCATGAACACTGAAGCTTTCTTT.

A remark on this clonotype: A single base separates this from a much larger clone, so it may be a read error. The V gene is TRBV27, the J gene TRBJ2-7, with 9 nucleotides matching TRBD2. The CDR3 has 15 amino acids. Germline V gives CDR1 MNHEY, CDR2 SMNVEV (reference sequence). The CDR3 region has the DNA TGTGCCAGCAGTTTAAGGGCGGGAGGGTACTACGAGCAGCACTTC. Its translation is CASSLRAGGYYEQHF.

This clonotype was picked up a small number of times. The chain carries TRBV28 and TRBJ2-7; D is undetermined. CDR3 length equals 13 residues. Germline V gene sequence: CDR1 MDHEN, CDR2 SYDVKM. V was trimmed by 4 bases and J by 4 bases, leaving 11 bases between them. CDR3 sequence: CASSSHLGYEQYF. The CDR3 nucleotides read TGTGCCAGCAGTTCCCATTTGGGGTACGAGCAGTACTTC.

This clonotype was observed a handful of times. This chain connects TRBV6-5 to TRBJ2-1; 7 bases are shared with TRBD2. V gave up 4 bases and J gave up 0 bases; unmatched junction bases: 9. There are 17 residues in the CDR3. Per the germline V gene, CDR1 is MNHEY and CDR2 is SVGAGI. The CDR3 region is CASSSKIAGSSYNEQFF. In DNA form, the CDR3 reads TGTGCCAGCAGTTCCAAAATAGCGGGCAGCTCCTACAATGAGCAGTTCTTC.

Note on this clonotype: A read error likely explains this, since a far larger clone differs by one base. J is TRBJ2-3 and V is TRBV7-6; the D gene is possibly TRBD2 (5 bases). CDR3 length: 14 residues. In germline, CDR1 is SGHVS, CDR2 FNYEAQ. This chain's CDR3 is CASGLAGGTDTQYF. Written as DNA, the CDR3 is TGTGCCAGCGGCTTAGCCGGGGGCACAGATACGCAGTATTTT.

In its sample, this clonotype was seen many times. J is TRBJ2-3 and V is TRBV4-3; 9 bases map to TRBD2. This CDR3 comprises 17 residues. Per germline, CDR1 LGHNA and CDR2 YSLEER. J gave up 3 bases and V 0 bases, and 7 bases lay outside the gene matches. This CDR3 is CASSQDGRLAGTDTQYF. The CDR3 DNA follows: TGCGCCAGCAGCCAAGATGGTCGTCTAGCGGGAACAGATACGCAGTATTTT.

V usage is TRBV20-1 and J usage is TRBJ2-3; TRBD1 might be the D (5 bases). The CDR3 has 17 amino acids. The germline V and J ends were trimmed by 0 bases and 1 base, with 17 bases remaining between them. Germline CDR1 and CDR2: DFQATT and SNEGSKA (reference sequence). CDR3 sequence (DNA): TGCAGTGCTAGAGATGAGTCGGTAGGGGTTGGCACAGATACGCAGTATTTT. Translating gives CSARDESVGVGTDTQYF.

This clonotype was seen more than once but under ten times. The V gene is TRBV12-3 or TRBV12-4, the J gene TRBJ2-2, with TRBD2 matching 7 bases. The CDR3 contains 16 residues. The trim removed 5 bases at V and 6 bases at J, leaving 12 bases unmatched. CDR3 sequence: CASSTDGGRVPGELFF. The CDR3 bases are TGTGCCAGCAGTACCGATGGCGGGAGAGTTCCCGGGGAGCTGTTTTTT.

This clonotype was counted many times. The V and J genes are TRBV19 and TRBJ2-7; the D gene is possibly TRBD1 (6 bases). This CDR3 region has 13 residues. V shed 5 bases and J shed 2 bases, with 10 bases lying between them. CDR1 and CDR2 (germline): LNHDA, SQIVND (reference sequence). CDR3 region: CASSAGTPYEQYF. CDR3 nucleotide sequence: TGTGCCAGTAGTGCCGGGACACCCTACGAGCAGTACTTC.

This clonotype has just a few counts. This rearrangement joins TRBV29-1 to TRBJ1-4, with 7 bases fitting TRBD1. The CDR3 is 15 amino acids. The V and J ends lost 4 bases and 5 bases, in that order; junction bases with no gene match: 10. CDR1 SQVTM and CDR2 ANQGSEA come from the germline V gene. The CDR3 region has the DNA TGCAGCGTTGGGAGCCCCGACAGGGCGAATGAAAAACTGTTTTTT. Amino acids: CSVGSPDRANEKLFF. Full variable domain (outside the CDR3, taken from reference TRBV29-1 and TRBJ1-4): SAVISQKPSRDICQRGTSLTIQCQVDSQVTMMFWYRQQPGQSLTLIATANQGSEATYESGFVIDKFPISRPNLTFSTLTVSNMSPEDSSIYLCSVGSPDRANEKLFFGSGTQLSVL.

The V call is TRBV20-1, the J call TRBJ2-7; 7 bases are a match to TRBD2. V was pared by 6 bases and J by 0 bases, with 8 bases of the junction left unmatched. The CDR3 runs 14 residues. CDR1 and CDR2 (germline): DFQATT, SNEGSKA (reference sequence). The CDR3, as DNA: TGCAGTGCGGCCCCACTAGCGAACTCCTACGAGCAGTACTTC. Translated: CSAAPLANSYEQYF.